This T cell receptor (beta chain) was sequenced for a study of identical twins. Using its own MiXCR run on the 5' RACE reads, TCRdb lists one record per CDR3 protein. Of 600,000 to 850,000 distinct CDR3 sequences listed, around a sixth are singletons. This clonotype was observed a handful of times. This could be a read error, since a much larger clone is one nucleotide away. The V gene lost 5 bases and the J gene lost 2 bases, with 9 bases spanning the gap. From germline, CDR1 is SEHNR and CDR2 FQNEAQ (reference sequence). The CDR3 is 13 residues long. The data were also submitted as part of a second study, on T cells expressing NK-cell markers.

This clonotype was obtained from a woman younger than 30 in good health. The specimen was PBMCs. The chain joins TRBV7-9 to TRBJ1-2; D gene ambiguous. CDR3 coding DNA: TGTGCCAGCAGCGCTACAGAGAACTATGGCTACACCTTC. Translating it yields CASSATENYGYTF.